This TCR beta chain was recovered during a study of blood T cells in healthy people across ages. The study, taken as a whole, reports: Fewer expanded clones and more diversity marked long-lived versus aged donors.

This clonotype was observed a handful of times. Its specificity is unknown. In germline, CDR1 is DFQATT, CDR2 SNEGSKA (reference sequence). Trimming took off 5 bases at V and 0 bases at J, with 10 bases between the two ends. The CDR3 is made up of 13 amino acids. Alongside a J-beta primer mix, a sample-barcoded 5' primer served in a second PCR lasting roughly 6 to 11 cycles. Every molecule of cDNA carried a tag from a template-switch adaptor with 12 random nucleotides. One entry per CDR3 protein results from TCRdb running MiXCR on the 5' RACE reads. The sample records roughly 1.4 million distinct CDR3 sequences, 45% to 70% being singletons.

This TCR was sampled from a man between 18 and 29 years old in good health. The chain employs TRBV20-1 and TRBJ2-5; TRBD2 is a possible D gene (5 bases). The sequenced material came from blood. The CDR3 spells CSAAGLYQETQYF. The CDR3 DNA sequence: TGCAGTGCTGCCGGACTCTACCAAGAGACCCAGTACTTC.